This entry lists 25 T cell receptor beta chains sequenced from one sample in a study of T cells in Graves' hyperthyroidism and ophthalmopathy. Researchers took RNA transcripts and amplified the TCR beta CDR3 regions from them. TCR CDR3 underwent first-round RT-PCR with the HTBI primer set. TCRdb passed the multiplex PCR reads through MiXCR, listing each CDR3 protein once. The profile shows approximately 560,000 distinct CDR3 sequences, around 14% of them singletons. Sequencing was carried out using blood. The source is a woman aged 30 to 39 with Graves' hyperthyroidism.

This chain links TRBV4-1 with TRBJ2-1; possibly TRBD1 for D (6 bases). The J call could be wrong; TRBJ2-7 is a better fit for the DNA end. The CDR3 runs 16 residues. Germline assignment: CDR1 MGHRA and CDR2 YSYEKL. Written as DNA, the CDR3 is TGCGCCAGCAGCCAGATGAGGGACAACCCTTACAATGAGCAGTACTTC. Translated: CASSQMRDNPYNEQYF.

The V call is TRBV27, the J call TRBJ1-4; D ambiguous. V lost 1 base to trimming and J lost 3 bases, with 12 bases between them. Germline V gives CDR1 MNHEY, CDR2 SMNVEV (reference sequence). CDR3 length: 16 amino acids. This chain's CDR3 is CASSLWSPRANEKLFF. The CDR3 DNA reads as TGTGCCAGCAGTTTATGGTCGCCTCGGGCTAATGAAAAACTGTTTTTT.

To note about this clonotype: A single base separates this from a much larger clone, so it may be a read error. V usage is TRBV2 and J usage is TRBJ2-1; 12 bases are a match to TRBD2. This CDR3 has 19 residues. Germline lookup yields CDR1 SNHLY and CDR2 FYNNEI. V trimming: 0 bases; J trimming: 6 bases; junction bases outside the gene matches: 12. CDR3 residues: CASSEAQTSGRFTSNEQFF. In DNA, the CDR3 is TGTGCCAGCAGTGAAGCTCAGACTAGCGGGAGATTTACGTCCAATGAGCAGTTCTTC. Supplemented by reference TRBV2 and TRBJ2-1, the full variable domain reads EPEVTQTPSHQVTQMGQEVILRCVPISNHLYFYWYRQILGQKVEFLVSFYNNEISEKSEIFDDQFSVERPDGSNFTLKIRSTKLEDSAMYFCASSEAQTSGRFTSNEQFFGPGTRLTVL.

This clonotype was seen at least ten times. J is TRBJ2-5 and V is TRBV6-2 or TRBV6-3, with D perhaps matching TRBD2 (5 bases). The CDR3 consists of 15 residues. The ends were cut back, 6 bases at V and 4 bases at J, with 18 bases in the middle. In germline, CDR1 is MNHEY, CDR2 SVGEGT. CDR3 sequence reads: CASSPRGGVGETQYF. Written as DNA, the CDR3 is TGTGCCAGCAGCCCGCGAGGAGGTGTGGGAGAGACCCAGTACTTC.

For the CDR3, the DNA is TGTGCCAGCAGTTACTCGGGGGGTAATCAGTTCTTC. It translates to CASSYSGGNQFF. The chain combines TRBV6-2 or TRBV6-3 with TRBJ2-1; TRBD2 might be the D (6 bases). This CDR3 has 12 residues. Trimming cost V 0 bases and J 13 bases, with 10 bases left between them. Germline V lookup: CDR1 MNHEY, CDR2 SVGEGT.

At least ten counts were recorded for this clonotype. The rearrangement links TRBV18 to TRBJ1-1; 7 bases align to TRBD1. This CDR3 has 14 residues. CDR1 and CDR2 from the germline V gene are KGHSH and LQKENI. The J segment lost 1 base and the V segment lost 4 bases, leaving 3 bases of the junction unmatched. The CDR3 DNA follows: TGTGCCAGCTCACGGGGACAGACGAACACTGAAGCTTTCTTT. This sequence encodes CASSRGQTNTEAFF.

This clonotype was detected only a few times. The J gene is TRBJ2-1, the V gene TRBV27; D might be TRBD1 (5 bases). Per the germline V gene, CDR1 is MNHEY and CDR2 is SMNVEV (reference sequence). V was pared by 4 bases and J by 9 bases, with 10 bases between. The CDR3 covers 12 residues. This CDR3 is CASSSGGAEQFF. Here the CDR3 DNA reads TGTGCCAGCAGTTCGGGTGGGGCTGAGCAGTTCTTC.

This clonotype was picked up many times. The chain couples TRBV4-2 to TRBJ2-3, with 7 positions matching TRBD2. The CDR3 runs 17 residues. Trimming at V came to 3 bases and at J to 4 bases, leaving 13 bases not matched to a gene. Germline values: CDR1 LGHNA, CDR2 YNFKEQ. CDR3 coding DNA: TGTGCCAGCAGCCACGATATTCCGCGGGAGTATTCAGATACGCAGTATTTT. As protein: CASSHDIPREYSDTQYF.

This clonotype was counted at least ten times. In nucleotides, the CDR3 is TGTGCCAGCAGCCGCACACACGGGAACGGAAACACCATATATTTT. It specifies CASSRTHGNGNTIYF. The gene calls are TRBV27 and TRBJ1-3; no firm D call. Germline V gene data show CDR1 as MNHEY and CDR2 as SMNVEV (reference sequence). The CDR3 is 15 amino acids. V dropped 6 bases and J dropped 4 bases, with 16 bases sitting between them.

Turning to this clonotype: One base away lies a much larger clone, so this may be a sequencing read error. This chain connects TRBV12-3 or TRBV12-4 to TRBJ2-5, with no clear D. Between the trimmed V and J ends, which lost 5 bases and 9 bases, there was a span of 19 bases. The CDR3 is made up of 14 amino acids. The chain's CDR3 is CASSPGRNPGAQYF. CDR3 DNA sequence: TGTGCCAGCAGTCCCGGAAGGAACCCCGGAGCCCAGTACTTC.

The chain uses TRBV20-1 and TRBJ2-3; D may be TRBD2 (6 bases). This CDR3 has 18 residues. Trimming took 6 bases from V and 0 from J, leaving 25 bases between them. In germline, CDR1 is DFQATT, CDR2 SNEGSKA (reference sequence). In DNA form, the CDR3 reads TGCAGTGCCCCTCCTCCCTCTTGGAGTAGCGGTAGCACAGATACGCAGTATTTT. Translation: CSAPPPSWSSGSTDTQYF.

This clonotype has a count of ten or more. The chain employs TRBV28 and TRBJ1-2; TRBD1 is a possible D gene (6 bases). This CDR3 has 13 residues. Between the trimmed V and J ends, which lost 7 bases and 0 bases, there was a span of 9 bases. Per the germline V gene, CDR1 is MDHEN and CDR2 is SYDVKM. Here the CDR3 DNA reads TGTGCCAGCACCGACAGGCCTAACTATGGCTACACCTTC. Its protein product is CASTDRPNYGYTF.

This chain connects TRBV28 to TRBJ2-1; D is possibly TRBD1 or TRBD2 (5 bases each). The CDR3 totals 14 residues. CDR1 is MDHEN and CDR2 is SYDVKM in the germline V gene. V shed 8 bases and J shed 5 bases, with 16 bases lying between them. CDR3 nucleotides: TGTGCCAGCGGGTCTCACGGGACCGACAATGAGCAGTTCTTC. This codes for CASGSHGTDNEQFF. Variable domain in full (rest from reference TRBV28 and TRBJ2-1): DVKVTQSSRYLVKRTGEKVFLECVQDMDHENMFWYRQDPGLGLRLIYFSYDVKMKEKGDIPEGYSVSREKKERFSLILESASTNQTSMYLCASGSHGTDNEQFFGPGTRLTVL.

This clonotype was counted a few times. The V and J genes are TRBV10-1 and TRBJ2-3; D is possibly TRBD2 (5 bases). This CDR3 is built from 13 residues. V lost 2 bases to trimming and J lost 3 bases, with 6 bases between them. Per the germline V gene, CDR1 is WNHNN and CDR2 is SYGVQD (reference sequence). The CDR3 reads CASSEGGTDTQYF. The CDR3 nucleotides read TGCGCCAGCAGTGAGGGAGGAACAGATACGCAGTATTTT.

CDR3 nucleotide sequence: TGTGCCAGCAGTAACCCGACCCTCAACACCATATATTTT. Its protein is CASSNPTLNTIYF. The chain recombines TRBV6-5 with TRBJ1-3; no definite D call. From germline, CDR1 is MNHEY and CDR2 SVGAGI. The CDR3 loop spans 13 amino acids. V shed 5 bases and J shed 7 bases, with 12 bases lying between them.

J is TRBJ2-1 and V is TRBV20-1; the match to TRBD2 covers 12 bases. V gave up 5 bases and J gave up 7 bases; unmatched junction bases: 12. Germline V lookup: CDR1 DFQATT, CDR2 SNEGSKA (reference sequence). The CDR3 is 16 residues long. As DNA, the CDR3 is TGCAGTGCTCCAACCGGGACTAGCGGGTCTTCTAATGAGCAGTTCTTC. Amino acids: CSAPTGTSGSSNEQFF.

The V call is TRBV20-1, the J call TRBJ2-2; 10 bases are a match to TRBD2. Germline V gives CDR1 DFQATT, CDR2 SNEGSKA (reference sequence). CDR3 size: 15 residues. V trimming: 4 bases; J trimming: 6 bases; junction bases outside the gene matches: 8. CDR3 nucleotides: TGCAGTGCTACCCTAGCGGGAGTAGGTCCCGGGGAGCTGTTTTTT. Translated, it gives CSATLAGVGPGELFF.

This chain joins TRBV29-1 and TRBJ2-7; D not certain. V was trimmed by 4 bases and J by 3 bases, leaving 13 bases between them. Germline CDR1 is SQVTM and CDR2 is ANQGSEA. This CDR3 contains 13 residues. This chain's CDR3 is CSVAQGLDYEQYF. CDR3 coding DNA: TGCAGCGTTGCCCAAGGGCTGGACTACGAGCAGTACTTC.

This clonotype was seen more than once but under ten times. The chain uses TRBV20-1 and TRBJ2-5, with 9 bases fitting TRBD1. With 6 bases clipped from V and 4 bases from J, the junction kept 3 bases outside the gene matches. This CDR3 region has 12 residues. Germline V lookup: CDR1 DFQATT, CDR2 SNEGSKA (reference sequence). Written as DNA, the CDR3 is TGCAGTGCAAAGACAGGGGGAGAGACCCAGTACTTC. Translating it yields CSAKTGGETQYF.

The V and J genes are TRBV7-3 and TRBJ2-1; 9 bases match TRBD2. The CDR3 covers 15 residues. The ends lost 5 bases at V and 2 bases at J; junction bases unmatched: 4. Per germline, CDR1 SGHTA and CDR2 FQGTGA. The CDR3 here is CASSRASGAYNEQFF. CDR3 DNA sequence: TGTGCCAGCAGCCGAGCTAGCGGGGCCTACAATGAGCAGTTCTTC.

This clonotype came up many times. The V gene is TRBV9, the J gene TRBJ2-7; 9 nucleotides align to TRBD2. V dropped 0 bases and J dropped 2; count of bases not matched to a gene: 6. The CDR3 covers 16 residues. CDR1 is SGDLS and CDR2 is YYNGEE in the germline V gene. CDR3 sequence: CASSVAAGGGAYEQYF. The CDR3 nucleotides read TGTGCCAGCAGCGTAGCGGCGGGAGGGGGGGCCTACGAGCAGTACTTC.

The CDR3 loop is CAISESAGGYQETQYF. As DNA, the CDR3 is TGTGCCATCAGTGAGTCTGCAGGGGGCTATCAAGAGACCCAGTACTTC. The chain recombines TRBV10-3 with TRBJ2-5, with 8 bases that match TRBD1. The CDR3 loop spans 16 amino acids. The germline V gene encodes CDR1 ENHRY and CDR2 SYGVKD. The ends lost 0 bases at V and 2 bases at J; junction bases unmatched: 5.

With regard to this clonotype: A read error may explain this, as a much larger clone is one base away. V gene TRBV2 combines with J gene TRBJ1-5; D unclear. Germline V gene sequence: CDR1 SNHLY, CDR2 FYNNEI. CDR3 size: 15 residues. DNA of the CDR3: TGTGCCAGCAGCTCCTGGACCGATAGCAGTCAGCCCCAGCATTTT. Translation: CASSSWTDSSQPQHF.

This clonotype was found a few times. The V and J genes are TRBV7-6 and TRBJ2-1; D uncertain. V lost 4 bases and J lost 5, with 18 bases in between. This CDR3 has 16 residues. In germline, CDR1 is SGHVS, CDR2 FNYEAQ. The CDR3 region has the DNA TGTGCCAGCAGCTCCGTCCTAGGGAAGGCCAACAATGAGCAGTTCTTC. Translation gives CASSSVLGKANNEQFF.

The chain carries TRBV20-1 and TRBJ2-7, with TRBD1 as a possible D gene (6 bases). CDR1 and CDR2 (germline): DFQATT, SNEGSKA (reference sequence). The CDR3 has 15 amino acids. Trimming removed 5 bases at V and 1 base at J, with 18 bases between. The CDR3 DNA follows: TGCAGTGCTTTAGACGCAGGGGAAGGATCCTACGAGCAGTACTTC. Its translation: CSALDAGEGSYEQYF.